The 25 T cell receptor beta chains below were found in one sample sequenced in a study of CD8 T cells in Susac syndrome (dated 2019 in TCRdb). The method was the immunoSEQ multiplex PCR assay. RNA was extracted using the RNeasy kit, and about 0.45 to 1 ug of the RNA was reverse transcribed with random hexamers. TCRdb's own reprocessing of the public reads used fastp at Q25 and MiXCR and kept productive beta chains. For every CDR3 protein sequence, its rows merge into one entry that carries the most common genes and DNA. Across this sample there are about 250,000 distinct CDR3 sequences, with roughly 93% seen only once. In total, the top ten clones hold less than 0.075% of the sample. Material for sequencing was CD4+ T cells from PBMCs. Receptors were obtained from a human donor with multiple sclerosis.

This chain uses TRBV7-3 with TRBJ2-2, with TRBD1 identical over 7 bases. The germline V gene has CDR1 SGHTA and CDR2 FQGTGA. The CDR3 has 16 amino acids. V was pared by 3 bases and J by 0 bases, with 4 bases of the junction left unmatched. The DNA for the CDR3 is TGTGCCAGCAGCTTCCGACAGGGCACGAACACCGGGGAGCTGTTTTTT. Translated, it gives CASSFRQGTNTGELFF.

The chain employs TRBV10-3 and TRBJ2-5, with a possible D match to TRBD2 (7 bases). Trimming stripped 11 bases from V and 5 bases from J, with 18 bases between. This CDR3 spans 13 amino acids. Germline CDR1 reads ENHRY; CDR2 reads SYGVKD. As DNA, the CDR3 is TGTGCCGCTGGCCGGGGGGCAGGGGAGACCCAGTACTTC. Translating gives CAAGRGAGETQYF.

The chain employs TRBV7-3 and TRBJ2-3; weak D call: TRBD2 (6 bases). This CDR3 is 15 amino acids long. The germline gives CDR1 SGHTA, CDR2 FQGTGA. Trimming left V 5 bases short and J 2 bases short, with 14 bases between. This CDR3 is CASSTGTWFTDTQYF. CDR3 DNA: TGTGCCAGCAGCACCGGGACTTGGTTCACAGATACGCAGTATTTT.

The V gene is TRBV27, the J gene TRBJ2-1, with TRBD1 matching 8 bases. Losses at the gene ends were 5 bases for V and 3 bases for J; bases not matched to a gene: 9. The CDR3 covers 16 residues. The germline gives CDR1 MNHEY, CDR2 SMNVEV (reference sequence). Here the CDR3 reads CASSPWTGNDYNEQFF. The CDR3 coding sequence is TGTGCCAGCAGTCCCTGGACAGGGAACGACTACAATGAGCAGTTCTTC.

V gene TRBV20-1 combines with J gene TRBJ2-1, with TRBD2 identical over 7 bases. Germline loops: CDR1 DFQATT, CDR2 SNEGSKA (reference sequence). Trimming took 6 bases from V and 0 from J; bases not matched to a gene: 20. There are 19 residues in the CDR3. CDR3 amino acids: CSAVNPWGRGESSYNEQFF. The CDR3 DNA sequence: TGCAGTGCCGTCAACCCGTGGGGGAGGGGCGAGAGCTCCTACAATGAGCAGTTCTTC.

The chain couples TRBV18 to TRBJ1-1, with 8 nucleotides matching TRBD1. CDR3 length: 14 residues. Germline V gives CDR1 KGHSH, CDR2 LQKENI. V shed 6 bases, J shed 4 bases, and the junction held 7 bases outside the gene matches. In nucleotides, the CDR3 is TGTGCCAGCTCGAGGACAGGGCTGGGCACTGAAGCTTTCTTT. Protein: CASSRTGLGTEAFF.

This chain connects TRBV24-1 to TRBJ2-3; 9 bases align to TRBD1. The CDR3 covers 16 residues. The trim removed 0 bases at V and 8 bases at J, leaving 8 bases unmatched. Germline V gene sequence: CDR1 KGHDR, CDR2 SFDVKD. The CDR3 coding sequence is TGTGCCACCAGTGATTTGCTGGGACAGGGTTCGGCTACGCAGTATTTT. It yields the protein CATSDLLGQGSATQYF.

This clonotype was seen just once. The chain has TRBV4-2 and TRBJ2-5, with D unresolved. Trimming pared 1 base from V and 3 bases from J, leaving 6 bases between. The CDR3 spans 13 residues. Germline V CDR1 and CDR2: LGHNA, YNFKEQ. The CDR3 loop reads CASSQVTEETQYF. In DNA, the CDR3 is TGTGCCAGCAGCCAAGTAACTGAAGAGACCCAGTACTTC.

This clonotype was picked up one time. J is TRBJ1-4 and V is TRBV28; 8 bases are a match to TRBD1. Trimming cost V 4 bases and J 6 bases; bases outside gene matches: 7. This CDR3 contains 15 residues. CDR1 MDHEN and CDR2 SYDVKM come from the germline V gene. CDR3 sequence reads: CASSSADRGDEKLFF. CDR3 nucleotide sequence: TGTGCCAGCAGTTCCGCCGACAGGGGTGATGAAAAACTGTTTTTT. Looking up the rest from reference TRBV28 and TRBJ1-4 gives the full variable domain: DVKVTQSSRYLVKRTGEKVFLECVQDMDHENMFWYRQDPGLGLRLIYFSYDVKMKEKGDIPEGYSVSREKKERFSLILESASTNQTSMYLCASSSADRGDEKLFFGSGTQLSVL.

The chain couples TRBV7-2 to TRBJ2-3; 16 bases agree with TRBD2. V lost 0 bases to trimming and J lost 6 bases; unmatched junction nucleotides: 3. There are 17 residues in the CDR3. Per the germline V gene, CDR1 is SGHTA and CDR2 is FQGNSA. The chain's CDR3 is CASSLAGGLAGGDTQYF. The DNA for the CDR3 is TGTGCCAGCAGCTTAGCGGGGGGACTAGCGGGAGGGGATACGCAGTATTTT. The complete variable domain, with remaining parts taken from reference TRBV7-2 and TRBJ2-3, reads GAGVSQSPSNKVTEKGKDVELRCDPISGHTALYWYRQSLGQGLEFLIYFQGNSAPDKSGLPSDRFSAERTGGSVSTLTIQRTQQEDSAVYLCASSLAGGLAGGDTQYFGPGTRLTVL.

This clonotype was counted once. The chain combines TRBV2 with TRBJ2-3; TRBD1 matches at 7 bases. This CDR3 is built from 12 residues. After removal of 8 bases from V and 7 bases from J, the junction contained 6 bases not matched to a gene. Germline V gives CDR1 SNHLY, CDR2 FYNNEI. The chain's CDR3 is CASDRDSNTQYF. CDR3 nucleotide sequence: TGTGCCAGCGACCGGGACAGTAATACGCAGTATTTT.

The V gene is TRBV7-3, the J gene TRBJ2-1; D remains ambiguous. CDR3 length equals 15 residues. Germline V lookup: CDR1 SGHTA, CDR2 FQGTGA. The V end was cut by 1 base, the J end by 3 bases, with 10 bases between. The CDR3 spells CASSLNPSGYNEQFF. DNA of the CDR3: TGTGCCAGCAGCTTAAATCCTAGTGGCTACAATGAGCAGTTCTTC.

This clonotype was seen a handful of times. DNA of the CDR3: TGTGCCAGCAGTTTTAGCGGGAGGGCCACCGGGGAGCTGTTTTTT. Its translation is CASSFSGRATGELFF. The V call is TRBV12-3 or TRBV12-4, the J call TRBJ2-2; the match to TRBD2 covers 11 bases. CDR3 size: 15 residues. V dropped 3 bases and J dropped 4; count of bases not matched to a gene: 1.

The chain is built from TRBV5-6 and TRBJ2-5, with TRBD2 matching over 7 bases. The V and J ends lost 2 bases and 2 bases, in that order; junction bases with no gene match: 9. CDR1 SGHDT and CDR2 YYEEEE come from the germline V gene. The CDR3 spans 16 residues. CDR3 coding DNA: TGTGCCAGCAGCTTCCTCGGGCTGCGGGGGCAAGAGACCCAGTACTTC. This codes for CASSFLGLRGQETQYF.

Here the CDR3 reads CASSPRGGGASGELFF. CDR3 sequence (DNA): TGTGCCAGCAGTCCCCGGGGCGGGGGGGCGTCCGGGGAGCTGTTTTTT. The chain couples TRBV12-3 or TRBV12-4 to TRBJ2-2; 9 nucleotides match TRBD2. The CDR3 covers 16 residues. Unmatched junction bases numbered 10, after V lost 5 bases and J lost 6 bases.

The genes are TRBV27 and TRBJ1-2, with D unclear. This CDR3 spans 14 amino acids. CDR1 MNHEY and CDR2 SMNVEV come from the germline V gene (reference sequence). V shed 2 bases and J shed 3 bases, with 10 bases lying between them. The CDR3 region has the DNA TGTGCCAGCAGTTTAAAGGGCGGAGACTATGGCTACACCTTC. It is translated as CASSLKGGDYGYTF.

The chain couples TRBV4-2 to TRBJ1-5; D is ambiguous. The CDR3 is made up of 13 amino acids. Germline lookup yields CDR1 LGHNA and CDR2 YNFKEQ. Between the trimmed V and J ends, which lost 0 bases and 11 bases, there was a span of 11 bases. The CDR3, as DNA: TGTGCCAGCAGCCAAGAGGGTTGGGAGGCCCAGCATTTT. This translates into CASSQEGWEAQHF.

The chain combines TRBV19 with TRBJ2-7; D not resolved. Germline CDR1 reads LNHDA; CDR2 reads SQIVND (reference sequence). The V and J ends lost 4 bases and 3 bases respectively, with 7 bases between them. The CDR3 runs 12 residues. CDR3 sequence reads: CASSRTDYEQYF. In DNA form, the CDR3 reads TGTGCCAGTAGTAGAACAGACTACGAGCAGTACTTC.

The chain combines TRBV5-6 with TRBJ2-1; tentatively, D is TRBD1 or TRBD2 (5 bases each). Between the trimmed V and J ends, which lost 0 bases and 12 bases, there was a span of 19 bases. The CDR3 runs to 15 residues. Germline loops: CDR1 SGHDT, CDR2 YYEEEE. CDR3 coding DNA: TGTGCCAGCAGCTTGGCACCCGGCGGGTCCAGGGCGCAGTTCTTC. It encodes CASSLAPGGSRAQFF.

CDR3 nucleotides: TGTGCCAGCAGCCAGGGACAAACGGACACCGGGGAGCTGTTTTTT. The encoded protein is CASSQGQTDTGELFF. This sequence joins TRBV7-9 and TRBJ2-2; TRBD1 might be the D (6 bases). Trimming took 5 bases from V and 3 from J, leaving 13 bases between them. Germline CDR1 and CDR2: SEHNR and FQNEAQ (reference sequence). The CDR3 contains 15 residues.

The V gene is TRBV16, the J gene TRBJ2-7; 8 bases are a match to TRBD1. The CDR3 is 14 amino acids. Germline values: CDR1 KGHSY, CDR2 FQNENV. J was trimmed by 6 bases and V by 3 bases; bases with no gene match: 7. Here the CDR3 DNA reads TGTGCCAGCAGCCAGTCAGGACAGGGCCGCGAGCAGTACTTC. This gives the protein CASSQSGQGREQYF.

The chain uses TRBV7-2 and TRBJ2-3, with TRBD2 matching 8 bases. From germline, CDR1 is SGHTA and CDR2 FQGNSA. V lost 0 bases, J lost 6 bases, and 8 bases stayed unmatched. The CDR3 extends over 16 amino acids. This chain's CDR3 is CASSLAPGSGMDTQYF. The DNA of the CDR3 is TGTGCCAGCAGCTTAGCCCCGGGTAGCGGGATGGATACGCAGTATTTT.

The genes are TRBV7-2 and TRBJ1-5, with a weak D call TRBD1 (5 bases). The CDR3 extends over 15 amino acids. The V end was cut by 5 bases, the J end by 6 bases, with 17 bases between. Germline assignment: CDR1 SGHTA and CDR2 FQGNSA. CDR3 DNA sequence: TGTGCCAGCAGCGCACTGGGGGATAAGTCTCAGCCCCAGCATTTT. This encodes CASSALGDKSQPQHF.

CDR3 in amino acids: CAWSVLGGSWNEQFF. The CDR3, as DNA: TGTGCCTGGAGTGTACTGGGGGGGTCGTGGAATGAGCAGTTCTTC. The J gene is TRBJ2-1, the V gene TRBV30; TRBD2 matches at 7 bases. From germline, CDR1 is GTSNPN and CDR2 SVGIG (reference sequence). This CDR3 has 15 amino acids. The V gene end was trimmed by 0 bases and the J gene end by 7 bases; junction bases not matched to a gene: 9.

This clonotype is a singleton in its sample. DNA for the CDR3: TGTGCCAGCAGCCACCCGAAGCGGGGGGAGGGACGAGAGACCCAGTACTTC. Translating it yields CASSHPKRGEGRETQYF. The chain joins TRBV7-8 to TRBJ2-5, with 9 bases aligning to TRBD2. J was trimmed by 4 bases and V by 5 bases; bases with no gene match: 14. The CDR3 is 17 amino acids. From germline, CDR1 is SGHVS and CDR2 FQNEAQ.